The 18 T cell receptor beta chains presented below share a single source sample, sequenced in a study of T cell clonotyping in hematopoietic cell transplantation. Profiled with immunoSEQ multiplex PCR; TCRdb holds only in-frame clones, not every one. The table lists more than 65,000 clones, 94% of them singletons. Sequencing input: peripheral blood mononuclear cells. Receptors originate from a man between 50 and 59 years old in good health. Some clones in this sample may be carry-over from other donors' samples.

This chain uses TRBV7-6 with TRBJ1-4; D call uncertain. Trimming removed 5 bases from V and 5 bases from J, with 9 bases in between. Germline V gives CDR1 SGHVS, CDR2 FNYEAQ. This CDR3 is built from 13 residues. This CDR3 reads CASSPRGNEKLFF. CDR3 coding DNA: TGTGCCAGCAGCCCCCGCGGGAATGAAAAACTGTTTTTT.

The chain links TRBV11-2 to TRBJ1-1; D gene uncertain. CDR3 size: 13 residues. V was pared by 5 bases and J by 2 bases, with 9 bases between. Germline-derived CDR1 and CDR2 are SGHAT and FQNNGV. For the CDR3, the DNA is TGTGCCAGCAGCCACAGCAGAAACACTGAAGCTTTCTTT. Its protein product is CASSHSRNTEAFF.

The chain carries TRBV27 and TRBJ2-1; a possible D gene is TRBD2 (6 bases). This CDR3 has 13 amino acids. CDR1 MNHEY and CDR2 SMNVEV come from the germline V gene (reference sequence). The V end was cut by 3 bases, the J end by 6 bases, with 9 bases between. CDR3 sequence: CASSLGGVNEQFF. The CDR3 nucleotides read TGTGCCAGCAGTTTGGGAGGTGTCAATGAGCAGTTCTTC.

J is TRBJ1-1 and V is TRBV6-5, with D uncertain. Trimming removed 6 bases from V and 0 bases from J, with 5 bases in between. The V gene's germline CDR1 is MNHEY and CDR2 SVGAGI. This CDR3 has 12 amino acids. The CDR3 bases are TGTGCCAGCAGCGCCTTGAACACTGAAGCTTTCTTT. This translates into CASSALNTEAFF.

The chain carries TRBV19 and TRBJ1-5; D is ambiguous. With 2 bases removed from V and 3 bases from J, the gap between germline ends came to 14 bases. Looked up from germline, CDR1 is LNHDA and CDR2 is SQIVND (reference sequence). This CDR3 contains 16 residues. CDR3 amino acids: CASSINPAGPNQPQHF. Here the CDR3 DNA reads TGTGCCAGTAGTATAAACCCGGCAGGACCCAATCAGCCCCAGCATTTT.

The chain uses TRBV2 and TRBJ1-6; a possible D gene is TRBD1 (6 bases). V was pared by 7 bases and J by 7 bases, with 17 bases between. Germline-derived CDR1 and CDR2 are SNHLY and FYNNEI. The CDR3 sequence is 15 residues long. CDR3 protein: CASIFGRGMNSPLHF. The CDR3 DNA is TGTGCCAGCATTTTTGGGAGGGGGATGAATTCACCCCTCCACTTT.

V gene TRBV6-6 combines with J gene TRBJ1-3; D is unclear. V dropped 10 bases and J dropped 0 bases, with 10 bases sitting between them. This CDR3 contains 13 residues. Per the germline V gene, CDR1 is MNHNY and CDR2 is SVGAGI (reference sequence). The CDR3 nucleotides read TGTGCCACATTAGACGGCTCTGGAAACACCATATATTTT. Its translation is CATLDGSGNTIYF.

V and J are TRBV6-1 and TRBJ2-7, with 8 nucleotides matching TRBD1. V was clipped by 4 bases and J by 0 bases; unmatched bases: 2. Per the germline V gene, CDR1 is MNHNS and CDR2 is SASEGT. The CDR3 loop spans 14 amino acids. The CDR3 sequence is CASSVDRVSYEQYF. The CDR3 DNA is TGTGCCAGCAGTGTGGACAGGGTCTCCTACGAGCAGTACTTC.

J is TRBJ1-4 and V is TRBV28, with 8 bases fitting TRBD1. J lost 5 bases, V lost 6 bases, and 8 bases had no gene match. Germline lookup yields CDR1 MDHEN and CDR2 SYDVKM. The CDR3 length is 15 residues. CDR3 region: CASSLTGGLNEKLFF. CDR3 coding DNA: TGTGCCAGCAGCCTAACAGGGGGTTTAAATGAAAAACTGTTTTTT.

CDR3 DNA sequence: TGTGCCAGTCACACAGGGTCAGGCTACACCTTC. This encodes CASHTGSGYTF. The rearrangement joins TRBV6-5 to TRBJ1-2, with D maybe TRBD1 (6 bases). The germline CDR1 and CDR2 sequences are MNHEY and SVGAGI. The ends were cut back, 9 bases at V and 8 bases at J, with 13 bases in the middle. This CDR3 has 11 residues.

The CDR3 bases are TGTGCCATCAGTAGGGATTCCTACGAGCAGTACTTC. Translating gives CAISRDSYEQYF. The chain combines TRBV10-3 with TRBJ2-7; D remains ambiguous. The germline V gene encodes CDR1 ENHRY and CDR2 SYGVKD. CDR3 length: 12 residues. With 5 bases removed from V and 1 base from J, the gap between germline ends came to 6 bases.

This chain joins TRBV5-6 and TRBJ1-5, with D tentatively TRBD1 (6 bases). This CDR3 spans 15 amino acids. Germline assignment: CDR1 SGHDT and CDR2 YYEEEE. V was pared by 1 base and J by 3 bases, with 11 bases between. The CDR3 DNA follows: TGTGCCAGCAGCTTGATCGGGGGGCTCAATCAGCCCCAGCATTTT. It is translated as CASSLIGGLNQPQHF.

This chain links TRBV9 with TRBJ1-3; no reliable D call. CDR3 length: 15 amino acids. The ends were cut back, 4 bases at V and 2 bases at J, with 13 bases in the middle. Germline V gives CDR1 SGDLS, CDR2 YYNGEE. In nucleotides, the CDR3 is TGTGCCAGCAGCCCTTTCAGAGTCGCTGGAAACACCATATATTTT. Its translation: CASSPFRVAGNTIYF.

This chain connects TRBV9 to TRBJ2-5; the D is unclear. This CDR3 comprises 16 residues. Germline CDR1 is SGDLS and CDR2 is YYNGEE. V lost 4 bases and J 4 bases, leaving 20 bases between the germline ends. The CDR3 DNA sequence: TGTGCCAGCAGCCCCCAGAGCCGTTGGGCCCGAGAGACCCAGTACTTC. Encoded protein: CASSPQSRWARETQYF.

The V and J genes are TRBV9 and TRBJ2-5; 8 bases fit TRBD2. Germline CDR1 SGDLS, CDR2 YYNGEE. The CDR3 covers 15 residues. V dropped 0 bases and J dropped 2; count of bases not matched to a gene: 3. The CDR3 spells CASSVGTSIQETQYF. CDR3 DNA: TGTGCCAGCAGCGTAGGGACTAGCATACAAGAGACCCAGTACTTC.

The chain joins TRBV6-5 to TRBJ2-1, with D possibly TRBD1 on 5 matching bases. The germline CDR1 and CDR2 sequences are MNHEY and SVGAGI. The CDR3 is 14 residues long. V was pared by 5 bases and J by 1 base, with 9 bases between. CDR3 sequence (DNA): TGTGCCAGCAGTCAACAGGATTCCTACAATGAGCAGTTCTTC. Protein sequence: CASSQQDSYNEQFF.

The chain carries TRBV14 and TRBJ2-7, with D unclear. Germline-derived CDR1 and CDR2 are SGHDN and FVKESK. CDR3 length: 12 amino acids. Trimming shortened V by 4 bases and J by 0 bases, and 4 bases separated the two germline ends. This CDR3 is CASSLSSYEQYF. In nucleotides, the CDR3 is TGTGCCAGCAGCCTCAGCTCCTACGAGCAGTACTTC.

V usage is TRBV5-1 and J usage is TRBJ2-1, with TRBD2 identical over 9 bases. Germline V gene data show CDR1 as SGHRS and CDR2 as YFSETQ. The ends lost 0 bases at V and 8 bases at J; junction bases unmatched: 15. This CDR3 is 18 amino acids long. The CDR3 DNA reads TGCGCCAGCAGCTTGGGGGAGGGACTAGCCATTACGGGGCATGAGCAGTTCTTC. Protein product: CASSLGEGLAITGHEQFF. Using reference TRBV5-1 and TRBJ2-1 for the parts outside the CDR3, the full variable domain is KAGVTQTPRYLIKTRGQQVTLSCSPISGHRSVSWYQQTPGQGLQFLFEYFSETQRNKGNFPGRFSGRQFSNSRSEMNVSTLELGDSALYLCASSLGEGLAITGHEQFFGPGTRLTVL.